This T cell receptor (beta chain) stems from a study of T cells in Graves' hyperthyroidism and ophthalmopathy. Overall study: Peripheral blood was drawn at first diagnosis, prior to all treatment. Study-wide points: Peripheral blood also featured most of the thyroid clonotypes expanded above 0.001. The model foresaw ophthalmopathy a median roughly 6.6 months prior to onset.

This CDR3 has 15 amino acids. Germline loops: CDR1 SGHAT, CDR2 FQNNGV. The V gene lost 8 bases and the J gene lost 0 bases, with 14 bases spanning the gap. This clonotype showed up many times. What it recognizes is unknown. Amplification yielded TCR beta CDR3 regions, with RNA transcripts as the source. The HTBI primer set was used in a first-round RT-PCR of the TCR CDR3. A single record per CDR3 protein comes from TCRdb applying MiXCR to the multiplex PCR reads. The sample contains about 680,000 distinct CDR3 sequences, under 45% of which appear only once. The V call is TRBV11-2, the J call TRBJ1-3, with D possibly being TRBD1 (5 bases). The sequence was obtained from a woman in her forties with Graves' hyperthyroidism. Sequenced input: blood. This CDR3 is CASAPPGTSGNTIYF. The CDR3 DNA reads TGTGCCAGCGCGCCCCCCGGGACCTCTGGAAACACCATATATTTT.